This T cell receptor beta chain was documented in a study of cytomegalovirus exposure and HLA in healthy donors. It was with 60 Vbeta and 13 Jbeta primers that the PCR ran. Clones were read by immunoSEQ multiplex PCR, and TCRdb kept only the in-frame ones, dropping some. Of tens of thousands of clones in the sample, 75% to 85% were seen once. V lost 3 bases, J lost 0 bases, and 15 bases lay in between. Per germline, CDR1 SGHVS and CDR2 FNYEAQ. CDR3 size: 17 residues. What was sequenced was PBMCs. This clonotype was sampled from a man aged 70 or older in good health and CMV-seropositive. The chain couples TRBV7-6 to TRBJ2-1; D is perhaps TRBD2 (5 bases). This CDR3 is CASSLFQADHSYNEQFF. The DNA of the CDR3 is TGTGCCAGCAGCTTGTTTCAAGCGGACCACTCCTACAATGAGCAGTTCTTC.